This note documents a single TCR beta chain sequence. The data are from a study of blood T cell repertoires in COVID-19. In the original analysis: Reference gene primers were amplified, and this amplification served to estimate nucleated cell counts. The assay was immunoSEQ multiplex PCR, and TCRdb's table has in-frame clones only and misses some. V and J calls and clone size are those listed in that table; D and trimming were worked out from the DNA. The sample includes 300,000 to 350,000 clones, roughly 87% seen only once; the top ten take approximately 0.93%. Germline V gene data show CDR1 as MNHEY and CDR2 as SVGEGT. V lost 5 bases and J 3 bases, leaving 19 bases between the germline ends. This CDR3 comprises 16 residues.

J is TRBJ2-5 and V is TRBV6-2 or TRBV6-3, with D possibly matching TRBD1 (6 bases). The sequencing sample was made of PBMCs or T cells enriched from blood (not recorded which). This receptor was taken from a young woman who had recovered from COVID-19. The CDR3 region has the DNA TGTGCCAGCAGTGACCCGGCCGGGACAACTAAAGAGACCCAGTACTTC. It encodes CASSDPAGTTKETQYF.